A selection of T cell receptor beta chains follows, all from one sample in a study of OX40 agonist ivuxolimab in advanced cancers. Some clones are missing from TCRdb's copy, which holds only in-frame ones; the method was immunoSEQ multiplex PCR. The data show some 150,000 clones, approximately 94% seen once. The material sequenced was CD4+ or CD8+ T cells sorted from blood, taken in a trial of the OX40 agonist ivuxolimab. These receptors all come from an adult with an advanced solid tumor such as melanoma, head and neck, liver or kidney cancer. CDR3s include the opening cysteine and the closing phenylalanine or tryptophan. Fields, in order: J gene, clone size, V gene, D gene, CDR3 DNA, CDR3 protein. D genes are given only for firm matches. Only part of the rows carry a size: once, few, many, or a class if the clone is expanded.

TRBJ1-4	.	TRBV2	.	TGTGCCAGCAGTGCAGGTCTCGGTCGAAGGCTGTTTTTT	CASSAGLGRRLFF
TRBJ1-1	.	TRBV6-6	.	TGTGCCAGCAGTTACCGAGGCAGGGAAGCTTTCTTT	CASSYRGREAFF
TRBJ1-1	.	TRBV9	.	TGTGCCAGCAGCGTACTTGGCGCGGGGAACACTGAAGCTTTCTTT	CASSVLGAGNTEAFF
TRBJ1-6	.	TRBV7-2	.	TGTGCCAGCAGCTTAGATCCGGGCAATTCACCCCTCCACTTT	CASSLDPGNSPLHF
TRBJ2-5	.	TRBV5-4	.	TGTGCCAGCAGCTTGGGCGTGACCCAAGAGACCCAGTACTTC	CASSLGVTQETQYF
TRBJ1-1	.	TRBV29-1	.	TGCAGCGTTGAAGGGGGAAGGAATTTGAACACTGAAGCTTTCTTT	CSVEGGRNLNTEAFF
TRBJ1-1	.	TRBV4-1	.	TGCGCCAGCAGCCACGAGATGAACACTGAAGCTTTCTTT	CASSHEMNTEAFF
TRBJ1-5	once	TRBV7-6	.	TGTGCCAGCAGCTTGGGTGGGCCTCAGCCCCAGCATTTT	CASSLGGPQPQHF
TRBJ2-7	.	TRBV5-4	.	TGTGCCAGCAGCCCCCCCCCGGACTGTGCCTACGAGCAGTACTTC	CASSPPPDCAYEQYF
TRBJ1-2	.	TRBV6-1	TRBD1	TGTGCCAGCAGTGCCCAGACAGGGTTGAAGTACGGCTACACCTTC	CASSAQTGLKYGYTF
TRBJ2-1	.	TRBV11-2	.	TGTGCCAGCAGCCCTGGATTCGGGGGTGAGCAGTTCTTC	CASSPGFGGEQFF
TRBJ1-3	once	TRBV5-4	.	TGTGCCAGCAGCCTGACGGGCGGAAACACCATATATTTT	CASSLTGGNTIYF
TRBJ2-7	.	TRBV27	TRBD1	TGTGCCAGCAGTCACTCAGGGGGCCTCTCCCCAGGCGAGCAGTACTTC	CASSHSGGLSPGEQYF
TRBJ2-1	.	TRBV10-3	TRBD2	TGTGCCATCAGTGAGTCGGAGGGAGGGCAGGGTCAGTTCTTC	CAISESEGGQGQFF
TRBJ1-1	.	TRBV29-1	TRBD1	TGCAGCGTTAGGATGGGCGTCCGGACAGGGGAAGCTTTCTTT	CSVRMGVRTGEAFF
TRBJ2-7	.	TRBV29-1	.	TGCAGCATCCGCAGGGGTCTCTCCTACGAGCAGTACTTC	CSIRRGLSYEQYF
TRBJ2-7	.	TRBV28	TRBD2	TGTGCCAGCAGGCTAGCGGGAGGGCCGGGCGAGCAGTACTTC	CASRLAGGPGEQYF
TRBJ2-3	once	TRBV7-2	.	TGTGCCAGCAGCTCGTACAGTAGAATGGATACGCAGTATTTT	CASSSYSRMDTQYF
TRBJ1-4	.	TRBV27	.	TGTGCCAGCAGTTTATGGGGGGGAGGGGATGAAAAACTGTTTTTT	CASSLWGGGDEKLFF
TRBJ2-1	.	TRBV5-4	TRBD2	TGTGCCAGCAGCTCGGAACCGACTAGCGGCTCCTACAATGAGCAGTTCTTC	CASSSEPTSGSYNEQFF
TRBJ1-5	.	TRBV18	TRBD1	TGTGCCAGCTCATTGGGACAGGGGAATCAGCCCCAGCATTTT	CASSLGQGNQPQHF
TRBJ1-1	.	TRBV7-9	TRBD1	TGTGCCAGCAGCTTAGAACAGGGGGCGCGAGCTTTCTTT	CASSLEQGARAFF
TRBJ1-4	.	TRBV4-3	.	TGCGCCAGCAGCCAAGTTTTCGCAGGGGAACTGTTTTTT	CASSQVFAGELFF
TRBJ2-1	.	TRBV25-1	TRBD2	TGTGCCAGCAGTGAAAAAACGCGGGGGGTCGCCTACAATGAGCAGTTCTTC	CASSEKTRGVAYNEQFF
TRBJ1-1	.	TRBV28	.	TGTGCCAGCAGTTTCCCGGACAGACTGCACACTGAAGCTTTCTTT	CASSFPDRLHTEAFF
TRBJ1-6	.	TRBV7-9	.	TGTGCCAGCAGCTCGAGGGCTGGTAATTCACCCCTCCACTTT	CASSSRAGNSPLHF
TRBJ2-7	.	TRBV18	TRBD1	TGTGCCAGCTCACCCCCGGGACAGGGGTCCGTCGAGCAGTACTTC	CASSPPGQGSVEQYF
TRBJ2-1	.	TRBV13	.	TGTGCCAGCAGCCCAGGACTGGCTTCTAGGAATGAGCAGTTCTTC	CASSPGLASRNEQFF
TRBJ2-1	.	TRBV4-2	.	TGTGCCAGCAGCCTGGACACCTACAATGAGCAGTTCTTC	CASSLDTYNEQFF
TRBJ2-7	.	TRBV15	TRBD2	TGTGCCACCAGCCCAACTAGCGGGACGCCGTACGAGCAGTACTTC	CATSPTSGTPYEQYF